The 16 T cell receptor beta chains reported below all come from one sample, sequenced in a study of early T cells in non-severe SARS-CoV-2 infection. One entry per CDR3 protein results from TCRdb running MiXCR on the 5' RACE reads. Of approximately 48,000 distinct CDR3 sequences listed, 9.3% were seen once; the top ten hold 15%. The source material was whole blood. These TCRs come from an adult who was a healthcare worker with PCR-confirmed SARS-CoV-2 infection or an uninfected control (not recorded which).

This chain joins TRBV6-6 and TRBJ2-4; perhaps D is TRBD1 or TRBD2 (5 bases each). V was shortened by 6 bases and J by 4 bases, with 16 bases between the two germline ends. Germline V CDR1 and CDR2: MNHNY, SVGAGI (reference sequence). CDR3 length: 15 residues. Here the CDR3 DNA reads TGTGCCAGCAGCATCCCCGAGGGGCTGAAAAACATTCAGTACTTC. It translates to CASSIPEGLKNIQYF.

The CDR3 coding sequence is TGTGCCAGCAGCCCGGGACTAGCGTATTCCTACGAGCAGTACTTC. Translation: CASSPGLAYSYEQYF. V is TRBV7-2 and J is TRBJ2-7; 10 bases are a match to TRBD2. The CDR3 has 15 residues. Germline values: CDR1 SGHTA, CDR2 FQGNSA. V gave up 5 bases and J gave up 1 base; unmatched junction bases: 5.

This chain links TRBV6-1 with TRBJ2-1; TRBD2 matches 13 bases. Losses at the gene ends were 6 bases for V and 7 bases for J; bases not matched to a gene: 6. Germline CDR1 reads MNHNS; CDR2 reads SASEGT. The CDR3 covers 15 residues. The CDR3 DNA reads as TGTGCCAGCAGCCCAACTAGCGGGAGGGGGAATGAGCAGTTCTTC. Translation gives CASSPTSGRGNEQFF.

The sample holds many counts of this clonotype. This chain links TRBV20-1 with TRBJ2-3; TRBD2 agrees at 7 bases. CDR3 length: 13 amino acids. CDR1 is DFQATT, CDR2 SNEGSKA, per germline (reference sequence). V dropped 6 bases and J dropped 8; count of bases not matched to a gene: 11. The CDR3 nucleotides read TGCAGTGCCGAAAGGGACCGCGGGGGTACGCAGTATTTT. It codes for CSAERDRGGTQYF.

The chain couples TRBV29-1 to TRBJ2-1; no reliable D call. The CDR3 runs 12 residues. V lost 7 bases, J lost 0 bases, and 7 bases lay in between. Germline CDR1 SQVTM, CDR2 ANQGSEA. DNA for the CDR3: TGCAGCGCACAGAGCTCCTACAATGAGCAGTTCTTC. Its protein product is CSAQSSYNEQFF.

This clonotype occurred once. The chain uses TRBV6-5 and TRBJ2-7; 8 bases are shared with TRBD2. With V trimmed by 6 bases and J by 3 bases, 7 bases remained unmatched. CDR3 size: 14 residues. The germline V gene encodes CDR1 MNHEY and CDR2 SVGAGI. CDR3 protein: CASRVAGWGYEQYF. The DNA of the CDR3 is TGTGCCAGCAGAGTAGCGGGATGGGGCTACGAGCAGTACTTC.

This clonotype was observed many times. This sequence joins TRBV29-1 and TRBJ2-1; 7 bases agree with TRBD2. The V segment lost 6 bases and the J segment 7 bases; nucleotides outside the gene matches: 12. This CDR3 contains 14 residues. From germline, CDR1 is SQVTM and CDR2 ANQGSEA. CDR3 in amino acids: CSVVAGVQRNEQFF. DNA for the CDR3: TGCAGCGTCGTGGCGGGAGTCCAAAGGAATGAGCAGTTCTTC.

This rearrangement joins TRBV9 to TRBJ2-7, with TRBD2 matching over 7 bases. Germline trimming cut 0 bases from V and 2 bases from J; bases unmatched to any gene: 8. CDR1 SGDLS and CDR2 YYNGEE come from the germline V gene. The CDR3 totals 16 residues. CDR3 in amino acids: CASSVGPSGLTYEQYF. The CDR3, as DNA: TGTGCCAGCAGCGTAGGGCCTAGCGGTTTGACCTACGAGCAGTACTTC. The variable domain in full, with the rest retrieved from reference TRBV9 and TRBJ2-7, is DSGVTQTPKHLITATGQRVTLRCSPRSGDLSVYWYQQSLDQGLQFLIQYYNGEERAKGNILERFSAQQFPDLHSELNLSSLELGDSALYFCASSVGPSGLTYEQYFGPGTRLTVT.

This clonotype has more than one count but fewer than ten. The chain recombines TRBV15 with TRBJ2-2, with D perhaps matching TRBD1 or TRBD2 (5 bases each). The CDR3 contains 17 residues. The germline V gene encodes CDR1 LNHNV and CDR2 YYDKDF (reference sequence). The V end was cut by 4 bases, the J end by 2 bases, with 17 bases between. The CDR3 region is CATSTYPGTINTGELFF. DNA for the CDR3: TGTGCCACCAGCACCTATCCCGGGACCATTAACACCGGGGAGCTGTTTTTT.

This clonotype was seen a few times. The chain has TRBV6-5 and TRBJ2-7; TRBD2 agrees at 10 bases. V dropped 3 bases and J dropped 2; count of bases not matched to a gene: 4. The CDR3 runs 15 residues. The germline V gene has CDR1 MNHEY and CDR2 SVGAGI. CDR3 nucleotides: TGTGCCAGCAGTTATAAGCGGGAGGGCCCCTACGAGCAGTACTTC. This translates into CASSYKREGPYEQYF.

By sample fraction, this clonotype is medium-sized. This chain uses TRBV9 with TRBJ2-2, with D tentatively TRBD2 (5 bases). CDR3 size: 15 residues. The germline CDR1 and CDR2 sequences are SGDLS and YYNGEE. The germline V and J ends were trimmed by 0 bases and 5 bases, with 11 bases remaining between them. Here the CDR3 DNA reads TGTGCCAGCAGCGTAGTAGACGGACTTACCGGGGAGCTGTTTTTT. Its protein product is CASSVVDGLTGELFF. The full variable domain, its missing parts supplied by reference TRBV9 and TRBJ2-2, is DSGVTQTPKHLITATGQRVTLRCSPRSGDLSVYWYQQSLDQGLQFLIQYYNGEERAKGNILERFSAQQFPDLHSELNLSSLELGDSALYFCASSVVDGLTGELFFGEGSRLTVL.

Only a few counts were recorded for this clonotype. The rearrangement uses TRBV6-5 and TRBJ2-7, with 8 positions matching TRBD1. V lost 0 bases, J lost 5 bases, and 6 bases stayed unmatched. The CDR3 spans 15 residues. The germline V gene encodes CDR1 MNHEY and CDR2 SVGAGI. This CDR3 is CASSYSWTGSNEQYF. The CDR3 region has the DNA TGTGCCAGCAGTTACTCATGGACAGGGTCCAACGAGCAGTACTTC.

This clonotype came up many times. CDR3 DNA: TGTGCCAGCGGTCCACCGGGACTAGTGACAGATACGCAGTATTTT. Residues: CASGPPGLVTDTQYF. The chain links TRBV11-2 to TRBJ2-3; 8 positions match TRBD2. This CDR3 region has 15 residues. Germline V lookup: CDR1 SGHAT, CDR2 FQNNGV. The V gene end was trimmed by 8 bases and the J gene end by 3 bases; junction bases not matched to a gene: 10.

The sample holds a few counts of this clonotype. The CDR3 reads CAISTTSGRVEQYF. Written as DNA, the CDR3 is TGTGCCATCAGTACAACTAGCGGGAGGGTCGAGCAGTACTTC. The rearrangement links TRBV10-3 to TRBJ2-7, with 13 bases that match TRBD2. The V segment lost 5 bases and the J segment 6 bases; nucleotides outside the gene matches: 4. Germline V CDR1 and CDR2: ENHRY, SYGVKD. This CDR3 spans 14 amino acids.

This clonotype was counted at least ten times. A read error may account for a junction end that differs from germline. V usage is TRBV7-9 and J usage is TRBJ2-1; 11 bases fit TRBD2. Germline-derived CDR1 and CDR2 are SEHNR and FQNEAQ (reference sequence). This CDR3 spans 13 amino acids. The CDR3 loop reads CASSLAGGNEQFF. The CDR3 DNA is TGTGCCAGCAGCCTAGCGGGAGGAAATGAGCAGTTCTTC.

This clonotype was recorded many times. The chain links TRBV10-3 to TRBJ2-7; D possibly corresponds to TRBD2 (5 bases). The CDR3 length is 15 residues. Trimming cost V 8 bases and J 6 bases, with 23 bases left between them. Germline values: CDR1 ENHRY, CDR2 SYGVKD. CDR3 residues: CAIGLGSGDGGEQYF. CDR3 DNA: TGTGCCATCGGGCTTGGGTCCGGCGACGGAGGCGAGCAGTACTTC.